This T cell receptor (beta chain) comes out of a study of T cell repertoires in cytomegalovirus infection. V lost 7 bases and J 2 bases, leaving 15 bases between the germline ends. This CDR3 is built from 14 residues. CDR1 SNHLY and CDR2 FYNNEI come from the germline V gene. TCRdb reanalysed the reads using MiXCR and keeps one entry per CDR3 protein. The sample has roughly 230,000 distinct CDR3 sequences, 6% to 8% seen once. As concerns this clonotype: A much larger clone sits a single nucleotide away, making a read error possible.

The receptor was derived from a human donor in good health (CMV status not recorded). Some clones in this sample may be carry-over from other donors' samples. The V gene is TRBV2, the J gene TRBJ2-7, with a possible D match to TRBD1 (5 bases). Sequencing input: PBMCs. CDR3 bases: TGTGCCAGCACTAGTTATGAGACAGCCTACGAGCAGTACTTC. Translated: CASTSYETAYEQYF. Full variable domain (remainder filled in from reference TRBV2 and TRBJ2-7): EPEVTQTPSHQVTQMGQEVILRCVPISNHLYFYWYRQILGQKVEFLVSFYNNEISEKSEIFDDQFSVERPDGSNFTLKIRSTKLEDSAMYFCASTSYETAYEQYFGPGTRLTVT.